The present T cell receptor (beta chain) was sequenced within a study of beta chain features in type 1 diabetes. Germline V gives CDR1 GTSNPN, CDR2 SVGIG (reference sequence). This CDR3 has 12 residues. Trimming left V 0 bases short and J 5 bases short, with 7 bases between. What was sequenced were expressed TCRB transcripts, since all of the isolated RNA had been reverse transcribed. Profiled with immunoSEQ multiplex PCR; TCRdb holds only in-frame clones, not every one. The table includes roughly 450,000 clones, approximately 15% detected once. This chain joins TRBV30 and TRBJ2-5; no clear D gene. This receptor was taken from a man younger than 45 in good health. Source material: naive CD4+ T cells from blood. In nucleotides, the CDR3 is TGTGCCTGGAGTGTTAGATCGGAGACCCAGTACTTC. The encoded protein is CAWSVRSETQYF.